This T cell receptor beta chain is from a study of spatial heterogeneity in lung cancer (dated by TCRdb to between 2019 and 2020). For the wider study: The donors were around 69 patients from the lung TRACERx cohort who had early-stage, untreated non-small cell lung cancer. Follow-up PBMC samples were sequenced whenever available, and the median time to follow-up was roughly two years after resection. Beta-chain transcripts were consistently detected in greater numbers than alpha-chain transcripts, which likely reflects a higher abundance of beta-chain transcripts. In the raw uncorrected reads, each unique combination of TCR and UMI appeared more than ten times on average. The study quantitatively compared TCR alpha and beta repertoires across multiple tumor regions, matched nontumor lung and blood in non-small cell lung cancer. The study linked features of the TCR repertoire to counts of nonsynonymous mutations, which were determined by whole-exome sequencing of tumor tissue. At surgery, about 210 tumor regions, approximately 64 matched nontumor lung samples and some 54 PBMC samples were TCR-sequenced for both alpha and beta chains. The full study reports these points: Only 13 to 15 patients were included in the comparisons of baseline and follow-up blood repertoires. Confirming at a functional level the hypothesis that regional TCRs recognize regional mutations was considered to require additional single-cell paired TCR alpha and beta sequencing. Ubiquitous expanded tumor TCRs showed up in blood more often at tumor resection than at routine follow-up.

V is reduced by 0 bases and J by 5 bases, leaving a spacing of 7 bases between them. Sequences SGHTA (CDR1) and FQGNSA (CDR2) are obtained from the germline V gene. The CDR3 starts with the cysteine, ends with the phenylalanine, and has 14 residues. Only the CDR3 DNA stays, 42 bases, in frame from base 1. Libraries were prepared through 5' RACE. The run used a NextSeq 500. In the TCR library protocol, a unique molecular identifier was attached to each TCR cDNA molecule so that PCR and sequencing errors could be corrected. The source study handled its data this way. TCR identification, UMI-based error correction and CDR3 extraction were performed with Decombinator tools. TCRs above a frequency of 2 per 1,000, corresponding to the top 1% of the tumor frequency distribution, were defined as expanded. Renyi diversity was calculated using the R vegan package after each repertoire was subsampled 100 times to 5,000 TCRs. CDR3 similarity networks were constructed using string-kernel similarity of amino acid triplets, with links drawn between CDR3s whose pairwise similarity was above 0.82. TCRdb applied fastp at Q25 and MiXCR to the public reads, then kept only in-frame beta chains. Each CDR3 protein gets just one entry, which takes the most common genes and DNA from the rows behind it. The V and J calls shown here were made by TCRdb, not taken from the authors' results. Here the sample has approximately 70,000 distinct CDR3 sequences; roughly 8.9% occur a single time. Approximately 1.8% of the sample is taken by the ten largest.

Ten or more counts support this clonotype. Its antigen remains undetermined. Base qualities are not provided; no much larger clone lies one nucleotide away. The sample's time point, from its label and the paper: blood at routine non-recurrence follow-up after resection. TCR sequencing used whole RNA extracted from tumor and nontumor lung tissue, or from cryopreserved PBMC samples, without cell sorting. Only patients for whom sufficient RNA was available from at least two tumor regions were selected for TCR sequencing. This specimen consisted of PBMCs, obtained at follow-up. This TCR came from a female donor with early-stage non-small cell lung cancer. This sequence uses TRBV7-2 and TRBJ2-2; the D gene cannot be resolved reliably. The CDR3 protein: CASSLARRTGELFF. The DNA sequence is TGTGCCAGCAGCTTAGCGCGCCGGACCGGGGAGCTGTTTTTT. Supplemented by the reference TRBV7-2 and TRBJ2-2 proteins around the CDR3, the complete variable domain is GAGVSQSPSNKVTEKGKDVELRCDPISGHTALYWYRQSLGQGLEFLIYFQGNSAPDKSGLPSDRFSAERTGGSVSTLTIQRTQQEDSAVYLCASSLARRTGELFFGEGSRLTVL.